The rows below give T cell receptor beta chains drawn from one sample of a study of shared clonotypes between healthy human individuals. Repertoires were generated with immunoSEQ multiplex PCR, while TCRdb's copy carries only in-frame clones and drops some. The profile shows 2 million to 2.5 million clones, approximately 96% of them singletons. The sequenced sample was naive CD4+ T cells sorted from blood. The receptors stem from a young man in good health. CDR3s include the opening cysteine and the closing phenylalanine or tryptophan. Fields, in order: J gene, D gene, clone size, V gene, CDR3 protein, CDR3 DNA. The D gene is left open where the match is weak. Expanded clones are given a class, and other clones once, few, many or no size at all.

j_call: TRBJ2-5; d_call: -; clone_size: -; v_call: TRBV2; cdr3_aa: CASSEFGGRETQYF; cdr3_nt: TGTGCCAGCAGTGAATTCGGCGGACGAGAGACCCAGTACTTC
j_call: TRBJ2-7; d_call: -; clone_size: -; v_call: TRBV9; cdr3_aa: CASSDNRDEQYF; cdr3_nt: TGTGCCAGCAGCGATAACAGGGACGAGCAGTACTTC
j_call: TRBJ2-3; d_call: TRBD2; clone_size: -; v_call: TRBV4-3; cdr3_aa: CASSQDYTSGSRDTQYF; cdr3_nt: TGCGCCAGCAGCCAAGATTATACTAGCGGGAGTAGGGATACGCAGTATTTT
j_call: TRBJ1-1; d_call: -; clone_size: -; v_call: TRBV9; cdr3_aa: CASSVTGHRNTEAFF; cdr3_nt: TGTGCCAGCAGCGTCACGGGGCACCGGAACACTGAAGCTTTCTTT
j_call: TRBJ2-1; d_call: TRBD2; clone_size: -; v_call: TRBV28; cdr3_aa: CASSSKRGGSSYNEQFF; cdr3_nt: TGTGCCAGCAGTTCAAAGCGGGGGGGCTCATCCTACAATGAGCAGTTCTTC
j_call: TRBJ1-2; d_call: TRBD1; clone_size: -; v_call: TRBV5-1; cdr3_aa: CASSLRSGTGLYGYTF; cdr3_nt: TGCGCCAGCAGCTTGAGATCCGGGACAGGCCTCTATGGCTACACCTTC
j_call: TRBJ2-7; d_call: -; clone_size: -; v_call: TRBV7-9; cdr3_aa: CASSLAGRSYEQYF; cdr3_nt: TGTGCCAGCAGCTTAGCAGGGAGGTCCTACGAGCAGTACTTC
j_call: TRBJ2-7; d_call: -; clone_size: -; v_call: TRBV10-3; cdr3_aa: CAISESGSGEYF; cdr3_nt: TGTGCCATCAGTGAGTCCGGGTCAGGGGAGTACTTC
j_call: TRBJ2-5; d_call: -; clone_size: -; v_call: TRBV5-1; cdr3_aa: CASSLEGRGETQYF; cdr3_nt: TGCGCCAGCAGCTTGGAAGGAAGGGGCGAGACCCAGTACTTC
j_call: TRBJ2-7; d_call: TRBD1; clone_size: -; v_call: TRBV19; cdr3_aa: CASSSVGWDSAGYEQYF; cdr3_nt: TGTGCCAGTAGTTCAGTCGGGTGGGACAGTGCGGGTTACGAGCAGTACTTC
j_call: TRBJ2-6; d_call: -; clone_size: -; v_call: TRBV28; cdr3_aa: CAIGTGANVLTF; cdr3_nt: TGTGCCATCGGAACTGGGGCCAACGTCCTGACTTTC
j_call: TRBJ1-6; d_call: TRBD1; clone_size: -; v_call: TRBV28; cdr3_aa: CASSFPHRDRLNSPLHF; cdr3_nt: TGTGCCAGCAGTTTTCCCCACCGGGACAGATTAAATTCACCCCTCCACTTT
j_call: TRBJ1-1; d_call: TRBD1; clone_size: -; v_call: TRBV28; cdr3_aa: CASSTAGTGASEAFF; cdr3_nt: TGTGCCAGCAGTACAGCCGGGACAGGGGCCTCTGAAGCTTTCTTT
j_call: TRBJ1-5; d_call: TRBD1; clone_size: -; v_call: TRBV5-8; cdr3_aa: CASSPGQARGPQHF; cdr3_nt: TGTGCCAGCAGCCCGGGACAGGCTAGAGGGCCCCAGCATTTT
j_call: TRBJ2-1; d_call: -; clone_size: once; v_call: TRBV15; cdr3_aa: CATSEVGAGEQFF; cdr3_nt: TGTGCCACCAGCGAAGTGGGGGCCGGTGAGCAGTTCTTC
j_call: TRBJ2-2; d_call: TRBD1; clone_size: -; v_call: TRBV7-7; cdr3_aa: CASSLNDRGTGELFF; cdr3_nt: TGTGCTAGCAGCCTAAATGACAGGGGGACCGGGGAGCTGTTTTTT
j_call: TRBJ2-5; d_call: TRBD2; clone_size: -; v_call: TRBV7-3; cdr3_aa: CASSRGLAQQETQYF; cdr3_nt: TGTGCCAGCAGCCGGGGACTAGCTCAACAAGAGACCCAGTACTTC
j_call: TRBJ1-2; d_call: TRBD1; clone_size: -; v_call: TRBV5-4; cdr3_aa: CASSGQQGNYGYTF; cdr3_nt: TGTGCCAGCAGCGGGCAACAGGGGAACTATGGCTACACCTTC
j_call: TRBJ2-7; d_call: -; clone_size: -; v_call: TRBV10-1; cdr3_aa: CASSESGRGYEQYF; cdr3_nt: TGCGCCAGCAGTGAGTCTGGGCGGGGCTACGAGCAGTACTTC
j_call: TRBJ1-3; d_call: TRBD1; clone_size: -; v_call: TRBV6-5; cdr3_aa: CASSPGGVSGNTIYF; cdr3_nt: TGTGCCAGCAGTCCAGGGGGCGTCTCTGGAAACACCATATATTTT
j_call: TRBJ2-7; d_call: -; clone_size: -; v_call: TRBV9; cdr3_aa: CASSVGAGRHDEQYF; cdr3_nt: TGTGCCAGCAGCGTAGGGGCAGGGCGGCACGACGAGCAGTACTTC
j_call: TRBJ2-3; d_call: -; clone_size: -; v_call: TRBV5-4; cdr3_aa: CASSLMRGDTQYF; cdr3_nt: TGTGCCAGCAGCTTGATGCGGGGAGATACGCAGTATTTT
j_call: TRBJ2-1; d_call: TRBD2; clone_size: -; v_call: TRBV11-3; cdr3_aa: CASSPPGLAAYNEQFF; cdr3_nt: TGTGCCAGCAGCCCTCCGGGACTAGCGGCTTACAATGAGCAGTTCTTC
j_call: TRBJ2-2; d_call: -; clone_size: -; v_call: TRBV5-4; cdr3_aa: CATRPLQGSNTGELFF; cdr3_nt: TGTGCCACCCGACCTCTGCAGGGCTCGAACACCGGGGAGCTGTTTTTT
j_call: TRBJ2-1; d_call: -; clone_size: -; v_call: TRBV15; cdr3_aa: CATSRGAESYNEQFF; cdr3_nt: TGTGCCACCAGCCGAGGGGCGGAATCCTACAATGAGCAGTTCTTC
j_call: TRBJ1-1; d_call: -; clone_size: -; v_call: TRBV7-7; cdr3_aa: CASSLLAGDTEAFF; cdr3_nt: TGTGCTAGCAGCTTACTAGCTGGGGATACTGAAGCTTTCTTT
j_call: TRBJ2-1; d_call: -; clone_size: -; v_call: TRBV5-1; cdr3_aa: CASSLEGSSYNEQFF; cdr3_nt: TGCGCCAGCAGCTTGGAGGGCTCCTCCTACAATGAGCAGTTCTTC
j_call: TRBJ1-2; d_call: TRBD1; clone_size: -; v_call: TRBV18; cdr3_aa: CASSQRDSWGYTF; cdr3_nt: TGTGCCAGCTCACAACGGGACAGCTGGGGCTACACCTTC
j_call: TRBJ1-2; d_call: TRBD1; clone_size: -; v_call: TRBV5-1; cdr3_aa: CASSFRDRGGYTF; cdr3_nt: TGCGCCAGCAGCTTCCGGGACAGGGGTGGCTACACCTTC
j_call: TRBJ2-3; d_call: -; clone_size: -; v_call: TRBV5-1; cdr3_aa: CASSLAIRAGTDTQYF; cdr3_nt: TGCGCCAGCAGCTTGGCCATTAGGGCTGGCACAGATACGCAGTATTTT
j_call: TRBJ1-6; d_call: -; clone_size: -; v_call: TRBV28; cdr3_aa: CASSLAGAGDSPLHF; cdr3_nt: TGTGCCAGCAGTCTCGCCGGGGCAGGGGATTCACCCCTCCACTTT
j_call: TRBJ2-1; d_call: -; clone_size: -; v_call: TRBV7-8; cdr3_aa: CASSLGPAPNEQFF; cdr3_nt: TGTGCCAGCAGCTTGGGACCCGCCCCCAATGAGCAGTTCTTC
j_call: TRBJ2-7; d_call: TRBD2; clone_size: -; v_call: TRBV6-1; cdr3_aa: CASSEAWTSDEQYF; cdr3_nt: TGTGCCAGCAGTGAAGCTTGGACTAGCGACGAGCAGTACTTC
j_call: TRBJ2-7; d_call: -; clone_size: -; v_call: TRBV19; cdr3_aa: CASSTTPGETNEQYF; cdr3_nt: TGTGCCAGTAGTACCACTCCGGGGGAGACCAACGAGCAGTACTTC
j_call: TRBJ2-1; d_call: -; clone_size: -; v_call: TRBV11-2; cdr3_aa: CASSATPLAGQFF; cdr3_nt: TGTGCCAGCAGCGCCACTCCCCTGGCAGGTCAGTTCTTC
j_call: TRBJ1-4; d_call: -; clone_size: -; v_call: TRBV7-9; cdr3_aa: CASSPQQATNEKLFF; cdr3_nt: TGTGCCAGCAGCCCTCAACAGGCAACTAATGAAAAACTGTTTTTT
j_call: TRBJ1-1; d_call: -; clone_size: once; v_call: TRBV7-3; cdr3_aa: CASSPRKTPGAFF; cdr3_nt: TGTGCCAGCAGCCCCCGAAAGACCCCTGGAGCTTTCTTT